This entry lists 9 T cell receptor beta chains sequenced from one sample in a study of T cell clonality in common variable immunodeficiency. TCRdb keeps only in-frame clones here, not all; method: immunoSEQ multiplex PCR. This repertoire holds about 52,000 clones, and none appear only once. Sequenced input: peripheral blood mononuclear cells. The receptors originated from a person aged 18-70 years in good health.

This clone has a count of ten or more. The read terminates 3 residues ahead of where the CDR3 ends, so the germline J gene completes it. The J gene is TRBJ1-5, the V gene TRBV9, with 10 positions matching TRBD1. V shed 8 bases and J 0 bases; nucleotides not matched to a gene: 17. The CDR3 has 19 residues. In germline, CDR1 is SGDLS, CDR2 YYNGEE. The covered CDR3 bases are TGTGCCAGATCGAGCCGGGACAGGGGCCTATTGGGTAGCAATCAGCCC. Its protein product is CARSSRDRGLLGSNQP. The full CDR3 is CARSSRDRGLLGSNQPQHF.

Turning to this clone: Read data end 3 residues before the CDR3 end; the end is taken from the germline J gene. The chain is built from TRBV7-6 and TRBJ1-1, with 7 nucleotides matching TRBD1. Unmatched junction bases numbered 7, after V lost 1 base and J lost 5 bases. The length of the CDR3 is 15 residues. Germline V gene lookup returns CDR1 SGHVS and CDR2 FNYEAQ. The CDR3 spells CASSLVGRGRTEAFF. The CDR3 DNA, read in part, is TGTGCCAGCAGCTTAGTAGGCAGGGGGAGAACTGAA.

This clone has ten or more counts. Read data end 3 residues before the CDR3 end; the end is taken from the germline J gene. The J gene is TRBJ2-7, the V gene TRBV28; TRBD1 aligns across 11 bases. The V gene's germline CDR1 is MDHEN and CDR2 SYDVKM. The junction had 3 bases not matched to a gene; V was cut back by 6 bases and J by 5 bases. The CDR3 has 13 amino acids. CDR3: CASRGGQGDEQYF. The covered CDR3 bases are TGTGCCAGCAGGGGGGGACAGGGGGACGAG.

The sample holds many counts of this clone. The read gets to within 3 residues of the CDR3 end, and the germline J gene fills in the rest. The chain has TRBV19 and TRBJ2-7; weak D call: TRBD2 (5 bases). The V and J ends lost 3 bases and 5 bases respectively, with 8 bases between them. Looked up from germline, CDR1 is LNHDA and CDR2 is SQIVND (reference sequence). CDR3 length equals 12 residues. The sequenced CDR3 bases are TGTGCCAGTAGTATCCAAGCGGACGAG. This codes for CASSIQADE. The complete CDR3 protein is CASSIQADEQYF.

This clone has a count of ten or more. The read gets to within 3 residues of the CDR3 end, and the germline J gene fills in the rest. The chain carries TRBV29-1 and TRBJ2-1; 7 bases map to TRBD1. This CDR3 has 15 residues. Losses at the gene ends were 2 bases for V and 8 bases for J; bases not matched to a gene: 12. Germline V gene lookup returns CDR1 SQVTM and CDR2 ANQGSEA. CDR3 amino acids: CSVEKGQLGWDEQFF. The CDR3 bases that were read are TGCAGCGTTGAAAAGGGACAGTTAGGCTGGGATGAG.

This clone was detected ten times or more. Read data end 3 residues before the CDR3 end; the end is taken from the germline J gene. The J gene is TRBJ1-1, the V gene TRBV18; D is perhaps TRBD1 (6 bases). The germline V gene has CDR1 KGHSH and CDR2 LQKENI. The length of the CDR3 is 14 residues. V was pared by 3 bases and J by 1 base, with 9 bases between. CDR3 region: CASSPRGGNTEAFF. The part of the CDR3 DNA that was read is TGTGCCAGCTCACCCAGGGGCGGGAACACTGAA.

Comment on this clone: The read ends 3 residues early relative to the CDR3; the germline J gene fills the gap. Other DNA sequences in the same sample also yield this CDR3. V gene TRBV7-3 combines with J gene TRBJ1-6, with D maybe TRBD1 (5 bases). The CDR3 runs 16 residues. V was clipped by 1 base and J by 5 bases, with 12 bases between them. Looked up from germline, CDR1 is SGHTA and CDR2 is FQGTGA. Here the CDR3 reads CASSLNPGGNNSPLHF. The part of the CDR3 DNA that was read is TGTGCCAGCAGCTTAAATCCGGGGGGGAATAATTCACCC.

In its sample, this clone was seen many times. With the read ending 3 residues before the CDR3 end, the germline J gene is used to fill in that end. The chain has TRBV5-5 and TRBJ2-5; D perhaps matches TRBD1 (6 bases). Trimming cost V 4 bases and J 4 bases, with 11 bases left between them. Looked up from germline, CDR1 is SGHKS and CDR2 is YYEKEE (reference sequence). The CDR3 runs to 13 residues. The CDR3 loop is CASSPRGLETQYF. CDR3 bases read: TGTGCCAGCAGCCCCAGGGGCCTAGAGACC.

This clone was seen many times. The read ends 3 residues shy of where the CDR3 ends; the end is completed using the germline J gene. The chain joins TRBV7-9 to TRBJ2-2, with a possible D match to TRBD2 (7 bases). The CDR3 has 14 amino acids. The germline V gene has CDR1 SEHNR and CDR2 FQNEAQ (reference sequence). V was cut by 2 bases and J by 6 bases, with 10 bases left in between. CDR3 DNA, as far as it was read: TGTGCCAGCAGCTTACGCGGGGGCCCCGGGGAG. This sequence encodes CASSLRGGPGE. The CDR3, in full, reads CASSLRGGPGELFF.